These 14 T cell receptor beta chains were all obtained from the same sample, sequenced in a study of T cell responses to AZD1222 COVID-19 vaccine. TCRdb's table, derived via immunoSEQ multiplex PCR, lists solely in-frame clones and lacks some. The repertoire holds about 200,000 clones, with approximately 90% as singletons. Sample: peripheral blood, taken 28 days after the second AZD1222 dose. The receptor set was obtained from an adult who received the AZD1222 COVID-19 vaccine.

This clone has only one observation. The V call is TRBV21-1, the J call TRBJ2-3; TRBD1, as called in the table, went unchecked against the DNA. TRBV21-1 is assigned pseudogene status. This CDR3 comprises 19 residues. The CDR3 region has the DNA TGTGCCAGCAGGAGAGGGGACAGGGTCAAACAGGTAGACACAGATACGCAGTATTTT. This sequence encodes CASRRGDRVKQVDTDTQYF.

The chain couples TRBV28 to TRBJ2-7, with 9 positions matching TRBD1. Trimming at V came to 6 bases and at J to 0 bases, leaving 3 bases not matched to a gene. The CDR3 runs 14 residues. CDR1 and CDR2 from the germline V gene are MDHEN and SYDVKM. The chain's CDR3 is CASRWTGVSYEQYF. The CDR3 DNA sequence: TGTGCCAGCAGATGGACAGGGGTCTCCTACGAGCAGTACTTC.

The chain has TRBV30 and TRBJ1-1; 8 bases map to TRBD1. Per the germline V gene, CDR1 is GTSNPN and CDR2 is SVGIG (reference sequence). The V and J ends lost 8 bases and 4 bases, in that order; junction bases with no gene match: 3. The CDR3 consists of 11 residues. This CDR3 reads CAGQGITEAFF. CDR3 coding DNA: TGTGCCGGACAGGGTATCACTGAAGCTTTCTTT.

This sequence joins TRBV5-8 and TRBJ1-5, with a tentative D call TRBD1 (6 bases). The CDR3 is 14 residues long. The germline CDR1 and CDR2 sequences are SGHTS and YDEGEE. V lost 1 base and J 2 bases, leaving 7 bases between the germline ends. CDR3 protein: CASSLRTGNQPQHF. CDR3 DNA sequence: TGTGCCAGCAGCTTGAGGACAGGCAATCAGCCCCAGCATTTT.

Remarks on this clone: Other nucleotide sequences in the sample specify the same CDR3. The chain recombines TRBV18 with TRBJ2-1, with 7 bases matching TRBD1. Germline CDR1 reads KGHSH; CDR2 reads LQKENI. The CDR3 contains 14 residues. J lost 7 bases, V lost 1 base, and 4 bases had no gene match. CDR3 in DNA: TGTGCCAGCTCACCACAGGGGGCGAGTAATGAGCAGTTCTTC. Protein: CASSPQGASNEQFF.

This clone came up a few times. The J gene is TRBJ2-1, the V gene TRBV18, with D unresolved. V lost 3 bases and J 4 bases, leaving 10 bases between the germline ends. This CDR3 region has 14 residues. The germline CDR1 and CDR2 sequences are KGHSH and LQKENI. The CDR3 DNA sequence: TGTGCCAGCTCACCCTCCCATACTTACAATGAGCAGTTCTTC. Its translation: CASSPSHTYNEQFF.

The V and J genes are TRBV11-2 and TRBJ2-3; D is undetermined. V was clipped by 2 bases and J by 0 bases, with 6 bases between them. The CDR3 spans 14 residues. Germline CDR1 reads SGHAT; CDR2 reads FQNNGV. The CDR3 loop is CASSLPLSTDTQYF. CDR3 DNA: TGTGCCAGCAGCTTACCGCTCAGCACAGATACGCAGTATTTT. Complete variable domain (other parts from reference TRBV11-2 and TRBJ2-3): EAGVAQSPRYKIIEKRQSVAFWCNPISGHATLYWYQQILGQGPKLLIQFQNNGVVDDSQLPKDRFSAERLKGVDSTLKIQPAKLEDSAVYLCASSLPLSTDTQYFGPGTRLTVL.

This clone showed up just once. This chain connects TRBV7-3 to TRBJ2-7; TRBD2 might be the D (5 bases). The CDR3 spans 14 residues. Germline V lookup: CDR1 SGHTA, CDR2 FQGTGA. The V end lost 5 bases, the J end lost 3 bases, and 14 bases lay between the germline ends. The CDR3, as DNA: TGTGCCAGCAGCCCCACCGGCGACTACTACGAGCAGTACTTC. Protein product: CASSPTGDYYEQYF. The full variable domain, in which reference TRBV7-3 and TRBJ2-7 provide the parts outside the CDR3, is GAGVSQTPSNKVTEKGKYVELRCDPISGHTALYWYRQSLGQGPEFLIYFQGTGAADDSGLPNDRFFAVRPEGSVSTLKIQRTERGDSAVYLCASSPTGDYYEQYFGPGTRLTVT.

This clone showed up just once. V and J are TRBV7-3 and TRBJ2-5, with D unclear. The V and J ends lost 2 bases and 7 bases respectively, with 17 bases between them. Germline CDR1 reads SGHTA; CDR2 reads FQGTGA. The length of the CDR3 is 15 residues. The CDR3 DNA is TGTGCCAGCAGCTTACAGTCGGCGGCTTATGGGACCCAGTACTTC. Its protein product is CASSLQSAAYGTQYF.

As for this clone: Mismatch with germline at one junction end may stem from a read error. This rearrangement joins TRBV5-5 to TRBJ2-7; D unresolved. Germline V gene sequence: CDR1 SGHKS, CDR2 YYEKEE (reference sequence). This CDR3 has 14 amino acids. This CDR3 reads CASNLVVNAYEQYF. CDR3 sequence (DNA): TGTGCCAGCAACTTGGTGGTAAATGCCTACGAGCAGTACTTC. The variable domain in full, completed from reference TRBV5-5 and TRBJ2-7, reads DAGVTQSPTHLIKTRGQQVTLRCSPISGHKSVSWYQQVLGQGPQFIFQYYEKEERGRGNFPDRFSARQFPNYSSELNVNALLLGDSALYLCASNLVVNAYEQYFGPGTRLTVT.

This sequence joins TRBV25-1 and TRBJ1-4, with D unclear. From germline, CDR1 is MGHDK and CDR2 SYGVNS. With 6 bases removed from V and 5 bases from J, the gap between germline ends came to 16 bases. The CDR3 runs to 15 residues. In DNA form, the CDR3 reads TGTGCCAGCAGCGGAAAACGAGGAGGCAATGAAAAACTGTTTTTT. This codes for CASSGKRGGNEKLFF.

Points on this clone: At one end the junction does not follow the germline gene, possibly because of a read error. The chain joins TRBV5-1 to TRBJ2-3; TRBD2 matches 9 bases. The CDR3 spans 15 residues. Germline CDR1 SGHRS, CDR2 YFSETQ. As DNA, the CDR3 is TGCGCCAGCAGTGCCTCCGGGACTAGCAAAGATACGCAGTATTTT. It specifies CASSASGTSKDTQYF.

V is TRBV6-5 and J is TRBJ2-7; D ambiguous. Trimming left V 0 bases short and J 4 bases short, with 7 bases between. CDR1 is MNHEY, CDR2 SVGAGI, per germline. This CDR3 has 13 residues. The CDR3 loop reads CASSYSPVYEQYF. In DNA form, the CDR3 reads TGTGCCAGCAGTTACTCGCCGGTTTACGAGCAGTACTTC.

This rearrangement joins TRBV2 to TRBJ2-1, with TRBD2 matching over 14 bases. Germline V gene lookup returns CDR1 SNHLY and CDR2 FYNNEI. The CDR3 covers 14 residues. The V and J ends lost 8 bases and 10 bases, in that order; junction bases with no gene match: 7. For the CDR3, the DNA is TGTGCCAGCTCCGGGACTAGCGGGAGCGGCGAGCAGTTCTTC. It is translated as CASSGTSGSGEQFF. Based on the CDR3 plus reference TRBV2 and TRBJ2-1, the full variable domain is EPEVTQTPSHQVTQMGQEVILRCVPISNHLYFYWYRQILGQKVEFLVSFYNNEISEKSEIFDDQFSVERPDGSNFTLKIRSTKLEDSAMYFCASSGTSGSGEQFFGPGTRLTVL.